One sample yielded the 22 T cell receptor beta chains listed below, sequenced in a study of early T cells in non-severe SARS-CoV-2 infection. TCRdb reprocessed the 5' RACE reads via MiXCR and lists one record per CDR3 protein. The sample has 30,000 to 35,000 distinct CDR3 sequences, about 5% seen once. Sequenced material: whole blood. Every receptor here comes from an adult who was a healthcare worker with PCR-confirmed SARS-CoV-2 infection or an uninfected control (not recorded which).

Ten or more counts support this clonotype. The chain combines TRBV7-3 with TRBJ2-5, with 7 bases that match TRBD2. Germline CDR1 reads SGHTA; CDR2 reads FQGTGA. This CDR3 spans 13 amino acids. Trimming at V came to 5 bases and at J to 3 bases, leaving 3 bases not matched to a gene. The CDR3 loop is CASSLGLEETQYF. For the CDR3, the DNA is TGTGCCAGCAGCCTCGGACTAGAAGAGACCCAGTACTTC. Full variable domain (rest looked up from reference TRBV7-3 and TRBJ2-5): GAGVSQTPSNKVTEKGKYVELRCDPISGHTALYWYRQSLGQGPEFLIYFQGTGAADDSGLPNDRFFAVRPEGSVSTLKIQRTERGDSAVYLCASSLGLEETQYFGPGTRLLVL.

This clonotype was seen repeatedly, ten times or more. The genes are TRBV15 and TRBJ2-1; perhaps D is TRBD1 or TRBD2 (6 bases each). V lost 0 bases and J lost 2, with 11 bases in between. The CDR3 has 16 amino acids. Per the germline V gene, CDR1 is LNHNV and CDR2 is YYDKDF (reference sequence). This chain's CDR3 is CATSRERGVTYNEQFF. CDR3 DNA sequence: TGTGCCACCAGCAGAGAGAGGGGGGTGACCTACAATGAGCAGTTCTTC. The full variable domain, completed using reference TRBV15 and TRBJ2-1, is DAMVIQNPRYQVTQFGKPVTLSCSQTLNHNVMYWYQQKSSQAPKLLFHYYDKDFNNEADTPDNFQSRRPNTSFCFLDIRSPGLGDTAMYLCATSRERGVTYNEQFFGPGTRLTVL.

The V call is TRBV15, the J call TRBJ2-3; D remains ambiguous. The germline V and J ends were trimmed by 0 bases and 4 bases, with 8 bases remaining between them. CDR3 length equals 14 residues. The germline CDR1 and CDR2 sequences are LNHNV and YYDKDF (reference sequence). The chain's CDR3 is CATSRDWGADTQYF. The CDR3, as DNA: TGTGCCACCAGCAGAGATTGGGGTGCAGATACGCAGTATTTT.

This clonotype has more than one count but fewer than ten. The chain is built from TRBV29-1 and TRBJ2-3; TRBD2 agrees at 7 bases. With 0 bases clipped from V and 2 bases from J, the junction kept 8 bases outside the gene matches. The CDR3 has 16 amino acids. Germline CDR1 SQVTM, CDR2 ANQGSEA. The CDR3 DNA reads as TGCAGCGTTGAAGATCGCCTAGCGGAAGACACAGATACGCAGTATTTT. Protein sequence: CSVEDRLAEDTDTQYF.

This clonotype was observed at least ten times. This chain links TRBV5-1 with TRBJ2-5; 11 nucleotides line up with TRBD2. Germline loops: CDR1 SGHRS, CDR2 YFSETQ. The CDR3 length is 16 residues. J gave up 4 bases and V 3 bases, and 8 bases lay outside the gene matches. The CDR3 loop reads CASSWDPSGRSETQYF. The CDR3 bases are TGCGCCAGCAGCTGGGATCCTAGCGGGAGGTCAGAGACCCAGTACTTC.

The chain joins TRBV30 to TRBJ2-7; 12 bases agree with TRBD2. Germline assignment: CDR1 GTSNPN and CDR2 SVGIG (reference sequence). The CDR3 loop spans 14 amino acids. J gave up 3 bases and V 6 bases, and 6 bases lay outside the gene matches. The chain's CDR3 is CACRLAGEVYEQYF. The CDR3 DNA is TGTGCCTGCCGACTAGCGGGAGAAGTCTACGAGCAGTACTTC.

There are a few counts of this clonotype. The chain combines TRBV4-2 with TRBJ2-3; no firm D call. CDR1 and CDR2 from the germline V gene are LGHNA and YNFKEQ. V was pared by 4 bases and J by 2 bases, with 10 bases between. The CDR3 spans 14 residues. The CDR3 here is CASSPDGLTDTQYF. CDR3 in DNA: TGTGCCAGCAGCCCGGACGGCCTCACAGATACGCAGTATTTT.

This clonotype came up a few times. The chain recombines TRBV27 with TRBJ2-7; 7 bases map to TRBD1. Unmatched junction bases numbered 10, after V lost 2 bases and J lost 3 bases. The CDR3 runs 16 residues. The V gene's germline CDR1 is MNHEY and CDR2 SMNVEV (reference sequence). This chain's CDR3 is CASSLKVGDRGYEQYF. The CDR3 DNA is TGTGCCAGCAGTTTAAAGGTTGGGGACAGAGGCTACGAGCAGTACTTC.

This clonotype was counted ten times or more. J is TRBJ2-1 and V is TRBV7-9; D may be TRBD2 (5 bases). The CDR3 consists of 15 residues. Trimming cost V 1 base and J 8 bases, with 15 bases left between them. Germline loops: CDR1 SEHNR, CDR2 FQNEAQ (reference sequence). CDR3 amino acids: CASSLDRLARHEQFF. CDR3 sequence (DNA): TGTGCCAGCAGCTTAGATCGGCTAGCCCGCCATGAGCAGTTCTTC.

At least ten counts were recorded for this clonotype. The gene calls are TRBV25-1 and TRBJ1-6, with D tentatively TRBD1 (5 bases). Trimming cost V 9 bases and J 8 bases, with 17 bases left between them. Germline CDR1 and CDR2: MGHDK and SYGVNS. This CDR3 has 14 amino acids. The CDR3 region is CASRQPSFDSPLHF. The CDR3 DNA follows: TGTGCCAGTAGACAGCCTAGTTTTGATTCACCCCTCCACTTT.

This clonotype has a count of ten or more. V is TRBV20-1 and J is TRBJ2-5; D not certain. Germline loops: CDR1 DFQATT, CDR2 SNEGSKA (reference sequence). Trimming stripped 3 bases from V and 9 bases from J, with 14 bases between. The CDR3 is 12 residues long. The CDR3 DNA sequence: TGCAGTGCTAGCGCAAGCTCTGGGGCCCAGTACTTC. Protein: CSASASSGAQYF.

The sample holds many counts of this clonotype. As DNA, the CDR3 is TGTGCCAGCAGGGGAACAGGGTCACTGTACAATGAGCAGTTCTTC. This translates into CASRGTGSLYNEQFF. The rearrangement joins TRBV2 to TRBJ2-1; tentatively, D is TRBD1 (6 bases). Germline values: CDR1 SNHLY, CDR2 FYNNEI. The V and J ends lost 6 bases and 4 bases respectively, with 16 bases between them. CDR3 length: 15 amino acids.

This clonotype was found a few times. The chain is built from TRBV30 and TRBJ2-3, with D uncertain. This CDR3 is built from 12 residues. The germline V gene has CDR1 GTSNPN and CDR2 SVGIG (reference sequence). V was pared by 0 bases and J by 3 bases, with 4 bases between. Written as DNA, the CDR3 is TGTGCCTGGAGTGTCGGAACAGATACGCAGTATTTT. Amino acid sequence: CAWSVGTDTQYF.

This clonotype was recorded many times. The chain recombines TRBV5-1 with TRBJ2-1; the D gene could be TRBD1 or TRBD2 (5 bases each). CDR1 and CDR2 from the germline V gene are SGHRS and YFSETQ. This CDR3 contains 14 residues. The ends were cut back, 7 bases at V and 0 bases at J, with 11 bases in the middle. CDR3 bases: TGCGCCAGCCGGGACCCAAGCTCCTACAATGAGCAGTTCTTC. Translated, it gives CASRDPSSYNEQFF.

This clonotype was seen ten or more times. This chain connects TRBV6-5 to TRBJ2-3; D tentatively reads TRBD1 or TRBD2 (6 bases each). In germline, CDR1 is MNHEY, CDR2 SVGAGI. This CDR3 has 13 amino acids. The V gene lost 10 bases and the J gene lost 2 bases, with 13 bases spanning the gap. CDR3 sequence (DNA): TGTGCCATCAGGAGGGGGTTCACAGATACGCAGTATTTT. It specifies CAIRRGFTDTQYF.

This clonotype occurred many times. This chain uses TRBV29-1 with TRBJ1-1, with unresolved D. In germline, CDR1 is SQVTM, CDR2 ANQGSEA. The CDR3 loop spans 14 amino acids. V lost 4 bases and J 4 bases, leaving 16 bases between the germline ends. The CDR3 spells CSVGVRDRGTEAFF. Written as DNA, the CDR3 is TGCAGCGTTGGAGTAAGGGATCGGGGCACTGAAGCTTTCTTT.

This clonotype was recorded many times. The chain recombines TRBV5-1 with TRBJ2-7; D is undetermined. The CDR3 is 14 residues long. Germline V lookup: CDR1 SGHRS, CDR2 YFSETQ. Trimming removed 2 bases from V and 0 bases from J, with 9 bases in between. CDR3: CASSLTDISYEQYF. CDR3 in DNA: TGCGCCAGCAGCTTAACAGATATCTCCTACGAGCAGTACTTC.

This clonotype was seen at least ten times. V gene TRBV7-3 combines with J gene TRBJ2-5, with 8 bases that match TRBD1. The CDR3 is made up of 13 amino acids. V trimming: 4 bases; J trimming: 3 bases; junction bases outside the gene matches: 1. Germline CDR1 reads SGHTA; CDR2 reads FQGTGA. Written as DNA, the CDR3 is TGTGCCAGCAGCTGGACAGGGAAAGAGACCCAGTACTTC. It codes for CASSWTGKETQYF.

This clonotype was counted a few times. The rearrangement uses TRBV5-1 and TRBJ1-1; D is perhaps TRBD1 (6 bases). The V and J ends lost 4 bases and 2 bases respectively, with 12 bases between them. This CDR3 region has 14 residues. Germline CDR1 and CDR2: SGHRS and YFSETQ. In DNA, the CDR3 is TGCGCCAGCAGCCCTACACAGGGAAACACTGAAGCTTTCTTT. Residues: CASSPTQGNTEAFF.

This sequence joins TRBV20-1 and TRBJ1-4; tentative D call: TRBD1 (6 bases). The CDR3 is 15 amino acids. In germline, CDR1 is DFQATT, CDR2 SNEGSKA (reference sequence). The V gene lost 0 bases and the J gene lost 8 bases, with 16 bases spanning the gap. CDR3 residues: CSARDVARGGEKLFF. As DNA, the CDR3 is TGCAGTGCTAGAGATGTAGCCAGGGGAGGAGAAAAACTGTTTTTT.

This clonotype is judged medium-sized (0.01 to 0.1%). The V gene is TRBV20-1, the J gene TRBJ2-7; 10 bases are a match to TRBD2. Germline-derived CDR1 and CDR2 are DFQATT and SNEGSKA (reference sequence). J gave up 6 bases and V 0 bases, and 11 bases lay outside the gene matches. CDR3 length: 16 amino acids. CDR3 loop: CSARDGGLAGVSEQYF. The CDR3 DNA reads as TGCAGTGCTAGAGATGGGGGGCTAGCGGGAGTTTCCGAGCAGTACTTC.

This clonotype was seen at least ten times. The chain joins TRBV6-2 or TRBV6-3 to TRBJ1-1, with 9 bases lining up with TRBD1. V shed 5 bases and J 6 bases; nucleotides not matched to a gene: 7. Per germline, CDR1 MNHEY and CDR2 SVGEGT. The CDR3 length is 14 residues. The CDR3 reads CASSTGGGLAEAFF. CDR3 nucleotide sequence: TGTGCCAGCAGTACAGGGGGCGGCTTAGCTGAAGCTTTCTTT.